What follows are 12 T cell receptor beta chains derived from one specimen sequenced in a study of T cell responses to AZD1222 COVID-19 vaccine. This table comes from immunoSEQ multiplex PCR, and its TCRdb copy is limited to in-frame clones, with some not included. In the table there are 110,000 to 150,000 clones, under 95% of which are singletons. The sample here was peripheral blood, taken 28 days after the second AZD1222 dose. Receptors originate from an adult who received the AZD1222 COVID-19 vaccine.

V usage is TRBV3-1 (or the pseudogene TRBV3-2) and J usage is TRBJ2-3; D is unresolved. With 0 bases removed from V and 6 bases from J, the gap between germline ends came to 10 bases. The CDR3 runs 14 residues. CDR1 and CDR2 (germline): LGHDT, YNNKEL (reference sequence). CDR3 residues: CASSQDHFRDTQYF. CDR3 sequence (DNA): TGTGCCAGCAGCCAAGACCATTTTAGGGATACGCAGTATTTT.

J is TRBJ1-5 and V is TRBV9, with 9 bases that match TRBD1. CDR3 size: 15 residues. Losses at the gene ends were 2 bases for V and 4 bases for J; bases not matched to a gene: 4. The germline CDR1 and CDR2 sequences are SGDLS and YYNGEE. CDR3 in amino acids: CASSVGQGFNQPQHF. In nucleotides, the CDR3 is TGTGCCAGCAGCGTCGGACAGGGGTTTAATCAGCCCCAGCATTTT.

V usage is TRBV7-2 and J usage is TRBJ1-5, with D uncertain. CDR3 length equals 15 residues. Trimming removed 6 bases from V and 5 bases from J, with 17 bases in between. CDR1 and CDR2 from the germline V gene are SGHTA and FQGNSA. The CDR3 protein is CASSSGRGVDQPQHF. CDR3 in DNA: TGTGCCAGCAGTTCTGGGAGAGGAGTCGATCAGCCCCAGCATTTT.

This chain links TRBV4-1 with TRBJ2-3, with D possibly matching TRBD1 (6 bases). V was shortened by 3 bases and J by 5 bases, with 18 bases between the two germline ends. This CDR3 has 16 amino acids. CDR1 and CDR2 (germline): MGHRA, YSYEKL. Here the CDR3 DNA reads TGCGCCAGCAGCCAGGCCGCGTGGGGGCATAGAGATACGCAGTATTTT. Its translation is CASSQAAWGHRDTQYF.

This chain joins TRBV9 and TRBJ1-2; a weak D match, TRBD1 (6 bases). From germline, CDR1 is SGDLS and CDR2 YYNGEE. The V gene lost 4 bases and the J gene lost 3 bases, with 19 bases spanning the gap. The CDR3 is made up of 16 amino acids. The CDR3 here is CASSIPQGPGDYGYTF. CDR3 nucleotides: TGTGCCAGCAGCATACCACAGGGCCCTGGAGACTATGGCTACACCTTC.

The V gene is TRBV9, the J gene TRBJ2-1; the match to TRBD2 covers 8 bases. CDR1 SGDLS and CDR2 YYNGEE come from the germline V gene. This CDR3 has 15 residues. Unmatched junction bases numbered 3, after V lost 2 bases and J lost 2 bases. CDR3: CASSVSGSTYNEQFF. In DNA, the CDR3 is TGTGCCAGCAGCGTGAGCGGGAGCACCTACAATGAGCAGTTCTTC.

The chain couples TRBV9 to TRBJ1-2, with a possible D match to TRBD1 (5 bases). This CDR3 region has 13 residues. V shed 4 bases and J shed 5 bases, with 12 bases lying between them. CDR1 is SGDLS, CDR2 YYNGEE, per germline. CDR3 protein: CASSPGATYGYTF. The DNA of the CDR3 is TGTGCCAGCAGCCCCGGGGCCACTTATGGCTACACCTTC. Drawing the rest from reference TRBV9 and TRBJ1-2, the complete variable domain is DSGVTQTPKHLITATGQRVTLRCSPRSGDLSVYWYQQSLDQGLQFLIQYYNGEERAKGNILERFSAQQFPDLHSELNLSSLELGDSALYFCASSPGATYGYTFGSGTRLTVV.

This clone was picked up a small number of times. J is TRBJ2-1 and V is TRBV15, with 9 bases aligning to TRBD2. The CDR3 loop spans 17 amino acids. CDR1 is LNHNV, CDR2 YYDKDF, per germline (reference sequence). V shed 0 bases and J 6 bases; nucleotides not matched to a gene: 9. This chain's CDR3 is CATSRERASGKFNEQFF. The CDR3 bases are TGTGCCACCAGCAGAGAGAGGGCTAGCGGGAAGTTCAATGAGCAGTTCTTC.

This rearrangement joins TRBV28 to TRBJ2-7; maybe TRBD2 (6 bases). From germline, CDR1 is MDHEN and CDR2 SYDVKM. V lost 4 bases to trimming and J lost 2 bases, with 18 bases between them. The CDR3 loop spans 16 amino acids. CDR3: CASSSRSGVGPYEQYF. The CDR3 DNA is TGTGCCAGCAGTTCTCGGTCGGGAGTAGGGCCCTACGAGCAGTACTTC.

The rearrangement uses TRBV21-1 and TRBJ1-4; TRBD1 is the table's D call and was not checked against the DNA. TRBV21-1 is marked as a pseudogene. The CDR3 runs 15 residues. Here the CDR3 reads CASSFRQSPNEKLFF. The CDR3 bases are TGTGCCAGCAGTTTTAGACAGTCTCCTAATGAAAAACTGTTTTTT.

This chain uses TRBV29-1 with TRBJ1-1, with 7 bases that match TRBD1. The CDR3 totals 14 residues. Germline CDR1 SQVTM, CDR2 ANQGSEA. V dropped 4 bases and J dropped 11; count of bases not matched to a gene: 16. This CDR3 is CSVGRDRQHQGAFF. The CDR3 DNA reads TGCAGCGTTGGCCGGGACAGACAACACCAAGGGGCTTTCTTT.

The V call is TRBV3-1 (or the pseudogene TRBV3-2), the J call TRBJ2-3; no clear D. Germline values: CDR1 LGHDT, CDR2 YNNKEL (reference sequence). V was trimmed by 2 bases and J by 3 bases, leaving 15 bases between them. This CDR3 has 16 residues. The CDR3 DNA follows: TGTGCCAGCAGCCAAAGCTCTAATATTAGGACAGATACGCAGTATTTT. Translated: CASSQSSNIRTDTQYF.